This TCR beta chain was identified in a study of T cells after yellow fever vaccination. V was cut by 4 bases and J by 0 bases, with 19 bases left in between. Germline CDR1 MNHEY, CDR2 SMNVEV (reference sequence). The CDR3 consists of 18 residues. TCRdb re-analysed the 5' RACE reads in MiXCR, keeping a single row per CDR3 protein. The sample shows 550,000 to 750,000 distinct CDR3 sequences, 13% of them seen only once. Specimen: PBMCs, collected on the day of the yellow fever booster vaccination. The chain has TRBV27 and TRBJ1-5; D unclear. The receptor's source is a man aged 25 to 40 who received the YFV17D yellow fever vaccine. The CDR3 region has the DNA TGTGCCAGCAGTTCGTCCGGTGCCTATGTATATAGCAATCAGCCCCAGCATTTT. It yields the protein CASSSSGAYVYSNQPQHF.